This T cell receptor beta chain derives from a study of blood T cell repertoires in COVID-19. Study overall: Collection of acute and convalescent COVID-19 samples took place in the United States, Italy and Spain.

As originally analysed: Reference gene primer amplification in the assay estimated nucleated cell counts. Clones were sequenced by immunoSEQ multiplex PCR, and TCRdb holds only the in-frame ones, with some missing. From that table come the V and J calls and clone size; the DNA was used to work out D and trimming. Of approximately 150,000 clones in the sample, 84% were seen once. Trimming cost V 0 bases and J 6 bases; bases outside gene matches: 7. This CDR3 has 17 amino acids. CDR1 and CDR2 (germline): SGDLS, YYNGEE. Material for sequencing was peripheral blood. This receptor was taken from a man aged 55 to 69 with acute or convalescent COVID-19. This sequence joins TRBV9 and TRBJ2-1; 12 nucleotides align to TRBD2. The CDR3 region is CASSVGLAGDFFNEQFF. The CDR3 DNA is TGTGCCAGCAGCGTAGGACTAGCGGGAGATTTTTTCAATGAGCAGTTCTTC.